Listed here is a single TCR beta chain. Generated by immunoSEQ multiplex PCR, the TCRdb table keeps only in-frame clones and is missing some. The profile covers just under 65,000 clones, with just over 90% appearing a single time and roughly 8% taken by the ten largest. This sample was taken from a study of PD-1 blockade in classical Hodgkin lymphoma. Germline CDR1 reads KGHSH; CDR2 reads LQKENI. The CDR3 consists of 14 residues. With 4 bases removed from V and 1 base from J, the gap between germline ends came to 10 bases. Regarding time point: cycle 4 day 1 (C4D1), after more than five weeks of nivolumab. Relapses following autologous stem cell transplantation were seen in all patients, with brentuximab vedotin exposure varying.

The source material was peripheral blood mononuclear cells (PBMCs), sampled before the fourth cycle of nivolumab. The V gene is TRBV18, the J gene TRBJ1-1; a possible D gene is TRBD1 (6 bases). The receptor comes from a human donor with classical Hodgkin lymphoma. The CDR3 sequence: CASSLRGGNTEAFF. The CDR3 coding sequence is TGTGCCAGCTCACTGAGGGGGGGGAACACTGAAGCTTTCTTT.